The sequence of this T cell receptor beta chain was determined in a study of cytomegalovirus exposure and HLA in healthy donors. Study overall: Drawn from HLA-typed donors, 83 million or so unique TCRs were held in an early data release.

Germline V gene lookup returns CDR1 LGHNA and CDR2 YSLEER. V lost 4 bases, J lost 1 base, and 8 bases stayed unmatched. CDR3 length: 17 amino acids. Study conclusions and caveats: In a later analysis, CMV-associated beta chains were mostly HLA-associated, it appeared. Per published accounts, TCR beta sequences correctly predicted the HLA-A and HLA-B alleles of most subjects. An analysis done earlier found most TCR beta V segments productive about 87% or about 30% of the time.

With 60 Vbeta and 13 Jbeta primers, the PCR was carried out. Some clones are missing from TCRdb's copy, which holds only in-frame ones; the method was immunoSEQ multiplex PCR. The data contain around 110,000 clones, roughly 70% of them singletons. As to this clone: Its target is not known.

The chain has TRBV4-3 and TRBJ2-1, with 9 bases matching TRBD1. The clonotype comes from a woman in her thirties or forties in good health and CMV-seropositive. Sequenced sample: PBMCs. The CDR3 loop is CASSLSHGTGSYNEQFF. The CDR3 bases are TGCGCCAGCAGCCTATCCCACGGGACAGGGTCCTACAATGAGCAGTTCTTC.